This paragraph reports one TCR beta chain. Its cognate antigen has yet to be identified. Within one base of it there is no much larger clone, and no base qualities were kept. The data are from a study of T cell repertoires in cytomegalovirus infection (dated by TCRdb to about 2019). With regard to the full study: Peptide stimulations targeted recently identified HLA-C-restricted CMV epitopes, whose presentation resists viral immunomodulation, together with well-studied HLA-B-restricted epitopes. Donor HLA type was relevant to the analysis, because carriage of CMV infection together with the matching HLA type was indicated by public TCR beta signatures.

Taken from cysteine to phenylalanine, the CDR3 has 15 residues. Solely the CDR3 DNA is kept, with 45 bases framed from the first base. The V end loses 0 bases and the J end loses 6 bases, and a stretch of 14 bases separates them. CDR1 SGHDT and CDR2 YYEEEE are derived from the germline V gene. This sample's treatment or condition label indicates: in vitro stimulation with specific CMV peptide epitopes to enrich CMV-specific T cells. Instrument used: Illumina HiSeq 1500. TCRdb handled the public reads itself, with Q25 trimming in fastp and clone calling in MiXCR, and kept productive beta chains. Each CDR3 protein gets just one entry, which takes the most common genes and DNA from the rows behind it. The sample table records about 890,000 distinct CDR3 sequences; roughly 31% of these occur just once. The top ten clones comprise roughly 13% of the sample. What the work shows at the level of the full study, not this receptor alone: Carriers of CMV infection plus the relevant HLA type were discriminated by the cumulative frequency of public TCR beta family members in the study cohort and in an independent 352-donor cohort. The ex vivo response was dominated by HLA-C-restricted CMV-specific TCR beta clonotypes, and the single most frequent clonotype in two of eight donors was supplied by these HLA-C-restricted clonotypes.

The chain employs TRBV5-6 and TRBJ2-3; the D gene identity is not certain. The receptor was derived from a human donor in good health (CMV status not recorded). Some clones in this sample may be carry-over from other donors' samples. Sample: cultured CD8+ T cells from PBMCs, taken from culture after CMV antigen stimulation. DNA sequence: TGTGCCAGCAGCTTGGCCAGGTTAGGGTTGGATACGCAGTATTTT. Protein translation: CASSLARLGLDTQYF.